Each of the 28 T cell receptor beta chains below was sequenced from the same sample in a study of blood T cell repertoires in COVID-19. The protocol was immunoSEQ multiplex PCR, while the TCRdb copy is restricted to in-frame clones and leaves out a portion. The table has over 60,000 clones, 86% seen once. Sequences were obtained from peripheral blood. The source is a woman aged 55-75 years with acute or convalescent COVID-19.

The chain joins TRBV5-4 to TRBJ1-4; D perhaps matches TRBD1 (6 bases). The ends were cut back, 0 bases at V and 7 bases at J, with 13 bases in the middle. CDR3 length: 15 residues. In germline, CDR1 is SGHNT, CDR2 YYREEE (reference sequence). CDR3 sequence reads: CASSLAAGESEKLFF. The CDR3 nucleotides read TGTGCCAGCAGCTTGGCGGCAGGGGAGAGTGAAAAACTGTTTTTT.

The chain joins TRBV5-1 to TRBJ2-7; 7 nucleotides align to TRBD2. There are 15 residues in the CDR3. Germline V gene sequence: CDR1 SGHRS, CDR2 YFSETQ. The junction had 6 bases not matched to a gene; V was cut back by 2 bases and J by 1 base. The CDR3 DNA is TGCGCCAGCAGCTTTGAGCGGGGCGCATCCTACGAGCAGTACTTC. Amino acids: CASSFERGASYEQYF.

The rearrangement uses TRBV4-1 and TRBJ2-7; perhaps TRBD1 as D (5 bases). V dropped 0 bases and J dropped 5 bases, with 17 bases sitting between them. CDR1 is MGHRA and CDR2 is YSYEKL in the germline V gene. CDR3 length: 16 amino acids. DNA for the CDR3: TGCGCCAGCAGCCAAGAAGGGGTCTGGCCCTCTAACGAGCAGTACTTC. Protein: CASSQEGVWPSNEQYF.

V usage is TRBV7-3 and J usage is TRBJ2-5, with TRBD1 matching 8 bases. J lost 7 bases, V lost 5 bases, and 6 bases had no gene match. CDR1 is SGHTA and CDR2 is FQGTGA in the germline V gene. CDR3 length: 13 amino acids. The CDR3 protein is CASSAGQVRTQYF. The CDR3 nucleotides read TGTGCCAGCAGCGCGGGACAGGTCCGGACCCAGTACTTC.

The CDR3 DNA reads as TGTGCCAGCAGTGGGCAGGGGGGTCGCAATGAGCAGTTCTTC. Protein product: CASSGQGGRNEQFF. The chain employs TRBV6-4 and TRBJ2-1; D is perhaps TRBD1 (7 bases). The V end was cut by 4 bases, the J end by 6 bases, with 13 bases between. The CDR3 has 14 residues. Germline V gives CDR1 MRHNA, CDR2 SNTAGT.

Written as DNA, the CDR3 is TGTGCCAGCAGCCAAGACGGAGGGGGCATCTATGGCTACACCTTC. Protein product: CASSQDGGGIYGYTF. The chain recombines TRBV4-2 with TRBJ1-2; 7 nucleotides line up with TRBD1. CDR3 length: 15 residues. Germline V gene data show CDR1 as LGHNA and CDR2 as YNFKEQ. J was trimmed by 4 bases and V by 0 bases; bases with no gene match: 5.

The V call is TRBV5-1, the J call TRBJ2-3, with TRBD2 matching 9 bases. The CDR3 extends over 15 amino acids. Germline values: CDR1 SGHRS, CDR2 YFSETQ. Losses at the gene ends were 4 bases for V and 2 bases for J; bases not matched to a gene: 5. CDR3 in amino acids: CASSVSGGLTDTQYF. The CDR3 nucleotides are TGCGCCAGCAGCGTTAGCGGGGGCCTCACAGATACGCAGTATTTT. The full variable domain, with the rest looked up from reference TRBV5-1 and TRBJ2-3, is KAGVTQTPRYLIKTRGQQVTLSCSPISGHRSVSWYQQTPGQGLQFLFEYFSETQRNKGNFPGRFSGRQFSNSRSEMNVSTLELGDSALYLCASSVSGGLTDTQYFGPGTRLTVL.

CDR3 in amino acids: CASSIGRGPSDTQYF. The CDR3 bases are TGTGCCAGTAGTATAGGTAGGGGGCCATCAGATACGCAGTATTTT. The chain employs TRBV19 and TRBJ2-3; TRBD1 agrees at 7 bases. V trimming: 1 base; J trimming: 4 bases; junction bases outside the gene matches: 5. CDR1 is LNHDA and CDR2 is SQIVND in the germline V gene (reference sequence). The CDR3 is made up of 15 amino acids.

The chain carries TRBV6-5 and TRBJ1-2; 7 bases are shared with TRBD1. Germline values: CDR1 MNHEY, CDR2 SVGAGI. The CDR3 has 15 amino acids. V lost 5 bases, J lost 8 bases, and 14 bases stayed unmatched. The CDR3 spells CASSNLDREGRGYTF. CDR3 coding DNA: TGTGCCAGCAGTAACCTCGACAGGGAAGGGCGGGGCTACACCTTC.

This chain connects TRBV5-1 to TRBJ1-3, with D possibly matching TRBD1 (5 bases). The germline gives CDR1 SGHRS, CDR2 YFSETQ. The CDR3 contains 15 residues. Trimming removed 5 bases at V and 2 bases at J, with 14 bases between. The CDR3 sequence is CASRRGFGAGNTIYF. The CDR3 DNA follows: TGCGCCAGCAGAAGGGGATTCGGAGCTGGAAACACCATATATTTT.

The chain is built from TRBV28 and TRBJ1-5; 7 nucleotides agree with TRBD1. V trimming: 3 bases; J trimming: 7 bases; junction bases outside the gene matches: 12. Looked up from germline, CDR1 is MDHEN and CDR2 is SYDVKM. The CDR3 totals 16 residues. Here the CDR3 DNA reads TGTGCCAGCAGTTTGTACAGGGTGCGGACAGGCCAGCCCCAGCATTTT. It codes for CASSLYRVRTGQPQHF.

The rearrangement uses TRBV7-8 and TRBJ2-2; TRBD1 agrees at 8 bases. CDR1 and CDR2 (germline): SGHVS, FQNEAQ. V shed 4 bases and J 1 base; nucleotides not matched to a gene: 2. CDR3 size: 15 residues. CDR3 nucleotides: TGTGCCAGCAGCTGGGACAGGCTGAACACCGGGGAGCTGTTTTTT. It encodes CASSWDRLNTGELFF. The entire variable domain, with the rest obtained from reference TRBV7-8 and TRBJ2-2, is as follows: GAGVSQSPRYKVAKRGQDVALRCDPISGHVSLFWYQQALGQGPEFLTYFQNEAQLDKSGLPSDRFFAERPEGSVSTLKIQRTQQEDSAVYLCASSWDRLNTGELFFGEGSRLTVL.

V usage is TRBV19 and J usage is TRBJ2-3, with D possibly being TRBD2 (5 bases). This CDR3 contains 14 residues. Trimming removed 5 bases from V and 2 bases from J, with 11 bases in between. Germline values: CDR1 LNHDA, CDR2 SQIVND (reference sequence). This CDR3 reads CASSGLEATDTQYF. Written as DNA, the CDR3 is TGTGCCAGTAGTGGACTCGAGGCCACAGATACGCAGTATTTT.

This chain links TRBV6-5 with TRBJ2-7; 8 bases map to TRBD1. CDR1 and CDR2 from the germline V gene are MNHEY and SVGAGI. V shed 6 bases, J shed 1 base, and the junction held 2 bases outside the gene matches. The CDR3 consists of 13 residues. CDR3 nucleotide sequence: TGTGCCAGCAGCCGGGACAGGTCCTACGAGCAGTACTTC. This codes for CASSRDRSYEQYF.

Of note for this clone: One junction end disagrees with the germline gene, perhaps due to a read error. Other nucleotide sequences in the sample specify the same CDR3. The J gene is TRBJ2-2, the V gene TRBV5-1, with 8 bases that match TRBD2. The CDR3 length is 14 residues. CDR1 and CDR2 from the germline V gene are SGHRS and YFSETQ. CDR3 sequence (DNA): TGCGCGAGCAGCTTCCGGGGGGGAACCGGGGAGCTGTTTTTT. Protein sequence: CASSFRGGTGELFF.

DNA of the CDR3: TGTGCCAGCAGCGAAGGGGGTAGGGGCGAGCAGTACTTC. The encoded protein is CASSEGGRGEQYF. V gene TRBV7-9 combines with J gene TRBJ2-7; possibly TRBD1 for D (6 bases). The length of the CDR3 is 13 residues. Trimming took off 5 bases at V and 6 bases at J, with 14 bases between the two ends. CDR1 SEHNR and CDR2 FQNEAQ come from the germline V gene (reference sequence).

This chain connects TRBV24-1 to TRBJ1-2; the D is unclear. Germline values: CDR1 KGHDR, CDR2 SFDVKD. V lost 7 bases to trimming and J lost 0 bases, with 17 bases between them. The CDR3 is made up of 16 amino acids. The CDR3 DNA follows: TGTGCCACCAGCGGTCCGAGCGCGAAGGCTAACTATGGCTACACCTTC. The encoded protein is CATSGPSAKANYGYTF.

The chain couples TRBV3-1 (or the pseudogene TRBV3-2) to TRBJ2-7; 10 bases map to TRBD1. Germline assignment: CDR1 LGHDT and CDR2 YNNKEL (reference sequence). Germline trimming cut 1 base from V and 7 bases from J; bases unmatched to any gene: 4. The CDR3 runs to 14 residues. The CDR3: CASSQGTGGYEQYF. CDR3 nucleotides: TGTGCCAGCAGCCAAGGGACAGGGGGATATGAGCAGTACTTC.

The chain has TRBV28 and TRBJ2-7; D uncertain. The CDR3 has 12 amino acids. Germline CDR1 is MDHEN and CDR2 is SYDVKM. Trimming shortened V by 3 bases and J by 4 bases, and 7 bases separated the two germline ends. The CDR3 nucleotides are TGTGCCAGCAGTTTGAGGAGATACGAGCAGTACTTC. Its protein product is CASSLRRYEQYF.

CDR3 nucleotide sequence: TGCGCCAGCTCTTGGAGCGGGGGCTACAATGAGCAGTTCTTC. Encoded protein: CASSWSGGYNEQFF. The V gene is TRBV5-1, the J gene TRBJ2-1, with 8 bases that match TRBD2. CDR3 size: 14 residues. With V trimmed by 7 bases and J by 3 bases, 6 bases remained unmatched. Germline assignment: CDR1 SGHRS and CDR2 YFSETQ.

The chain carries TRBV28 and TRBJ1-2; no clear D gene. The V and J ends lost 4 bases and 12 bases respectively, with 18 bases between them. This CDR3 contains 13 residues. Germline CDR1 and CDR2: MDHEN and SYDVKM. The CDR3 spells CASSSLYESADTF. The CDR3 nucleotides are TGTGCCAGCAGTTCACTCTATGAATCGGCGGACACCTTC.

The CDR3 coding sequence is TGTGCCAGCAGTCTAAACACCGGGGAGCTGTTTTTT. This encodes CASSLNTGELFF. The genes are TRBV28 and TRBJ2-2; D unresolved. The CDR3 is 12 amino acids. V was shortened by 5 bases and J by 2 bases, with 3 bases between the two germline ends. Germline values: CDR1 MDHEN, CDR2 SYDVKM.

This clone turned up a few times. V gene TRBV5-1 combines with J gene TRBJ2-5; 7 bases align to TRBD2. CDR1 is SGHRS and CDR2 is YFSETQ in the germline V gene. CDR3 size: 14 residues. Unmatched junction bases numbered 3, after V lost 2 bases and J lost 2 bases. The CDR3 reads CASSFQAGQETQYF. The CDR3 coding sequence is TGCGCCAGCAGCTTTCAAGCGGGACAAGAGACCCAGTACTTC.

The chain recombines TRBV14 with TRBJ2-3; D is possibly TRBD2 (5 bases). Trimming removed 2 bases at V and 3 bases at J, with 12 bases between. This CDR3 contains 15 residues. In germline, CDR1 is SGHDN, CDR2 FVKESK. The CDR3 DNA reads TGTGCCAGCAGCCAACTCAGAGGGCGGACAGATACGCAGTATTTT. As protein: CASSQLRGRTDTQYF.

This clone was counted once. The chain uses TRBV7-8 and TRBJ1-3; D might be TRBD1 (5 bases). The germline V gene encodes CDR1 SGHVS and CDR2 FQNEAQ. Trimming stripped 5 bases from V and 0 bases from J, with 20 bases between. The CDR3 contains 18 residues. CDR3 sequence: CASSPTRVGGISGNTIYF. The CDR3 DNA reads as TGTGCCAGCAGCCCCACCCGAGTCGGGGGGATCTCTGGAAACACCATATATTTT.

The CDR3 here is CASSRTGEYEQYF. CDR3 DNA: TGTGCCAGCAGCCGGACAGGGGAATACGAGCAGTACTTC. The V and J genes are TRBV7-9 and TRBJ2-7, with 9 bases matching TRBD1. Germline CDR1 reads SEHNR; CDR2 reads FQNEAQ (reference sequence). This CDR3 contains 13 residues. The V segment lost 5 bases and the J segment 4 bases; nucleotides outside the gene matches: 3.

The chain employs TRBV7-6 and TRBJ2-2, with D hard to call. This CDR3 comprises 13 residues. Germline CDR1 and CDR2: SGHVS and FNYEAQ. Trimming pared 5 bases from V and 7 bases from J, leaving 11 bases between. The CDR3 bases are TGTGCCAGCAGCGCGAAAGAATTCGGGGAGCTGTTTTTT. It specifies CASSAKEFGELFF.

This clone has more than one count but fewer than ten. CDR3 bases: TGTGCCAGCAGCTTAGTAGGGGGCGAGTCTGGAAACACCATATATTTT. Translating gives CASSLVGGESGNTIYF. The V call is TRBV11-2, the J call TRBJ1-3, with 7 nucleotides matching TRBD1. With 1 base clipped from V and 1 base from J, the junction kept 4 bases outside the gene matches. CDR1 is SGHAT and CDR2 is FQNNGV in the germline V gene. This CDR3 contains 16 residues.